The 12 T cell receptor beta chains presented below share a single source sample, sequenced in a study of cytomegalovirus exposure and HLA in healthy donors (TCRdb year 2017). Library preparation employed the immunoSEQ multiplex PCR assay. For the multiplex PCR, a mixture combining 60 forward primers for TCR Vbeta segments and 13 reverse primers for TCR Jbeta segments was used. As stored in TCRdb, this immuneACCESS dataset retains in-frame rearrangements with V and J assigned. A fraction of the clones does not appear; measured against another copy, unresolved V genes explain less than half of the discrepancy, and the remainder lacks a known reason. In all, the sample holds about 140,000 clones, and approximately 71% of those were seen once. The ten largest clones add up to 4.9% of the sample. The specimen sequenced was PBMCs. Every receptor here comes from a woman aged 45-65 years in good health and CMV-seronegative.

This clone was recorded only once. The V and J genes are TRBV25-1 and TRBJ1-6; 7 bases line up with TRBD1. This CDR3 spans 17 amino acids. Looked up from germline, CDR1 is MGHDK and CDR2 is SYGVNS. J gave up 0 bases and V 10 bases, and 12 bases lay outside the gene matches. This chain's CDR3 is CATIIRDSSSYNSPLHF. DNA of the CDR3: TGTGCCACCATAATCCGGGACAGTAGCTCCTATAATTCACCCCTCCACTTT.

The rearrangement uses TRBV9 and TRBJ2-7; 10 nucleotides line up with TRBD2. Germline V gene lookup returns CDR1 SGDLS and CDR2 YYNGEE. J gave up 1 base and V 4 bases, and 5 bases lay outside the gene matches. The CDR3 covers 15 residues. As DNA, the CDR3 is TGTGCCAGCAGCCTCGGACTAGCGGCATCCTACGAGCAGTACTTC. It specifies CASSLGLAASYEQYF.

This clone came up a few times. V usage is TRBV30 and J usage is TRBJ1-2, with 10 bases that match TRBD1. V dropped 1 base and J dropped 8; count of bases not matched to a gene: 4. The CDR3 contains 13 residues. Looked up from germline, CDR1 is GTSNPN and CDR2 is SVGIG (reference sequence). The CDR3 sequence: CAWSGGDRGGYTF. DNA of the CDR3: TGTGCCTGGAGTGGGGGGGACAGGGGCGGCTACACCTTC.

On this clone itself: The sample carries other DNA sequences with the same CDR3. The chain combines TRBV5-1 with TRBJ1-3, with a tentative D call TRBD1 (5 bases). The V gene's germline CDR1 is SGHRS and CDR2 YFSETQ. V lost 0 bases and J lost 4, with 8 bases in between. The CDR3 is 14 residues long. The CDR3 DNA reads TGCGCCAGCAGCTTGGCAGGGTACGGAAACACCATATATTTT. This translates into CASSLAGYGNTIYF.

The chain employs TRBV29-1 and TRBJ2-1; a weak D match, TRBD2 (6 bases). Trimming left V 5 bases short and J 6 bases short, with 17 bases between. The CDR3 totals 14 residues. Per germline, CDR1 SQVTM and CDR2 ANQGSEA. CDR3 nucleotides: TGCAGCGTTTGCCACGGGGGACTCGTCAATGAGCAGTTCTTC. Translating it yields CSVCHGGLVNEQFF.

This sequence joins TRBV6-5 and TRBJ2-2, with TRBD2 identical over 7 bases. Germline V CDR1 and CDR2: MNHEY, SVGAGI. CDR3 length equals 14 residues. Unmatched junction bases numbered 5, after V lost 6 bases and J lost 4 bases. In nucleotides, the CDR3 is TGTGCCAGCAGGGGGGGGAGGCGCACCGGGGAGCTGTTTTTT. Residues: CASRGGRRTGELFF.

This sequence joins TRBV21-1 and TRBJ2-1; TRBD1 reflects the table's D call only, with no check against the DNA. TRBV21-1 has pseudogene status. The CDR3 totals 16 residues. The CDR3 nucleotides are TGTGCCAGCGTGTGGGGGGACAGGAGAGCCTACAATGAGCAGTTCTTC. Its translation is CASVWGDRRAYNEQFF.

The chain recombines TRBV7-8 with TRBJ1-1; 7 bases are a match to TRBD1. J was trimmed by 4 bases and V by 4 bases; bases with no gene match: 6. Germline CDR1 is SGHVS and CDR2 is FQNEAQ. The CDR3 extends over 14 amino acids. Here the CDR3 reads CASSSQGVGTEAFF. DNA of the CDR3: TGTGCCAGCAGCTCGCAGGGGGTGGGCACTGAAGCTTTCTTT.

The V and J genes are TRBV15 and TRBJ1-1; 7 nucleotides match TRBD1. The J segment lost 2 bases and the V segment lost 5 bases, leaving 5 bases of the junction unmatched. Per germline, CDR1 LNHNV and CDR2 YYDKDF (reference sequence). The CDR3 covers 14 residues. CDR3 sequence (DNA): TGTGCCACCAGCTGGGACAGTATCAACACTGAAGCTTTCTTT. Protein product: CATSWDSINTEAFF.

V is TRBV4-1 and J is TRBJ2-3; 11 positions match TRBD2. The CDR3 sequence is 17 residues long. V gave up 4 bases and J gave up 7 bases; unmatched junction bases: 13. In germline, CDR1 is MGHRA, CDR2 YSYEKL. DNA of the CDR3: TGCGCCAGCAGCCGAGGGGGTAGCGGGGGGGCCGATAATACGCAGTATTTT. Amino acids: CASSRGGSGGADNTQYF.

This chain uses TRBV28 with TRBJ1-1; 7 bases are shared with TRBD1. V dropped 6 bases and J dropped 7; count of bases not matched to a gene: 8. Germline V gene lookup returns CDR1 MDHEN and CDR2 SYDVKM. The CDR3 is 13 residues long. CDR3 DNA: TGTGCCAGCAGCACTACTGGGACAGTTGAAGCTTTCTTT. It translates to CASSTTGTVEAFF.

J is TRBJ2-3 and V is TRBV4-1; 9 nucleotides agree with TRBD1. This CDR3 has 16 amino acids. V shed 0 bases, J shed 2 bases, and the junction held 3 bases outside the gene matches. The germline gives CDR1 MGHRA, CDR2 YSYEKL. The CDR3 coding sequence is TGCGCCAGCAGCCAAGAGCGACAGGGGGACACAGATACGCAGTATTTT. This encodes CASSQERQGDTDTQYF.